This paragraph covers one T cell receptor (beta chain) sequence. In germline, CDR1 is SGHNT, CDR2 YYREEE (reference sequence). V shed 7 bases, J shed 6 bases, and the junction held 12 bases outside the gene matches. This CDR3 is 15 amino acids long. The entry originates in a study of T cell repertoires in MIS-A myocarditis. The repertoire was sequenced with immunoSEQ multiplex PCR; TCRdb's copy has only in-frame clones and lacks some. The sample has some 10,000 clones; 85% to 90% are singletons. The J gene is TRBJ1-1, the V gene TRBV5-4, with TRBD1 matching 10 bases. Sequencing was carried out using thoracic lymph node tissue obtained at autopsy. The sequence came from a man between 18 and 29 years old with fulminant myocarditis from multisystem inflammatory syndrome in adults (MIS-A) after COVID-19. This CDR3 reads CASGGRDRGKAEAFF. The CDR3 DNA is TGTGCCAGCGGGGGGCGGGACAGGGGCAAAGCTGAAGCTTTCTTT. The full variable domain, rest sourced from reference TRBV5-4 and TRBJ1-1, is ETGVTQSPTHLIKTRGQQVTLRCSSQSGHNTVSWYQQALGQGPQFIFQYYREEENGRGNFPPRFSGLQFPNYSSELNVNALELDDSALYLCASGGRDRGKAEAFFGQGTRLTVV.